Each of the 17 T cell receptor beta chains below was sequenced from the same sample in a study of T cell changes during pregnancy in multiple sclerosis (dated by TCRdb to 2018 to 2020). The library was generated by the immunoSEQ multiplex PCR assay. The table was pulled from immuneACCESS by TCRdb, which kept in-frame rearrangements only. Such tables lose some clones; where checked, under half of the loss comes from unresolved V genes, and the rest has no known cause. The sample table lists about 29,000 clones, around nine tenths of them with a count of one. The ten largest clonotypes hold approximately 6.2% of the sample. Sample: CD8+ T cells from peripheral blood mononuclear cells, taken before pregnancy. Every receptor here comes from a female donor with multiple sclerosis, enrolled in a pregnancy study.

The rearrangement links TRBV27 to TRBJ1-5; 9 bases are a match to TRBD1. Germline CDR1 MNHEY, CDR2 SMNVEV (reference sequence). The V and J ends lost 8 bases and 9 bases, in that order; junction bases with no gene match: 8. The CDR3 consists of 13 residues. Here the CDR3 DNA reads TGTGCCAGCGGACAGGGGATAAGTCCGCCCCAGCATTTT. This codes for CASGQGISPPQHF.

V gene TRBV19 combines with J gene TRBJ1-1; no clear D. The CDR3 length is 11 residues. Germline V gives CDR1 LNHDA, CDR2 SQIVND (reference sequence). V was cut by 6 bases and J by 10 bases, with 12 bases left in between. The CDR3 loop is CASSTSVVAFF. In DNA form, the CDR3 reads TGTGCCAGTAGCACAAGCGTGGTAGCTTTCTTT.

The chain joins TRBV10-3 to TRBJ2-2, with 10 nucleotides matching TRBD1. This CDR3 region has 16 residues. V lost 10 bases, J lost 5 bases, and 13 bases stayed unmatched. The germline gives CDR1 ENHRY, CDR2 SYGVKD. For the CDR3, the DNA is TGTGCCACCCGGGCCGCCGGGACAGGGGTTACCGGGGAGCTGTTTTTT. Protein sequence: CATRAAGTGVTGELFF.

This clone was found once. CDR3 sequence reads: CASSEGLAVYEQYF. The CDR3 DNA sequence: TGTGCCAGCAGCGAAGGACTAGCGGTCTACGAGCAGTACTTC. The chain employs TRBV13 and TRBJ2-7; 10 bases agree with TRBD2. J lost 3 bases, V lost 5 bases, and 4 bases had no gene match. From germline, CDR1 is PRHDT and CDR2 FYEKMQ (reference sequence). This CDR3 contains 14 residues.

This chain uses TRBV6-6 with TRBJ1-5, with a tentative D call TRBD1 (5 bases). The CDR3 covers 15 residues. Germline CDR1 MNHNY, CDR2 SVGAGI (reference sequence). The V and J ends lost 6 bases and 3 bases respectively, with 15 bases between them. Here the CDR3 reads CASRPRRDYNQPQHF. Here the CDR3 DNA reads TGTGCCAGCAGACCACGACGGGACTACAATCAGCCCCAGCATTTT.

This clone was counted once. The V call is TRBV29-1, the J call TRBJ2-3; 10 positions match TRBD2. Germline V gene data show CDR1 as SQVTM and CDR2 as ANQGSEA. The CDR3 length is 17 residues. J lost 0 bases, V lost 8 bases, and 14 bases had no gene match. The CDR3 loop reads CSLRGLALEFSTDTQYF. The CDR3 nucleotides are TGCAGCCTTAGGGGACTAGCGCTAGAGTTTAGCACAGATACGCAGTATTTT.

The rearrangement uses TRBV27 and TRBJ2-7; D is undetermined. V lost 8 bases and J 6 bases, leaving 17 bases between the germline ends. The CDR3 loop spans 13 amino acids. Germline CDR1 and CDR2: MNHEY and SMNVEV (reference sequence). The CDR3 DNA follows: TGTGCCAGCTCCTTTGGGCCTCGACGCGAGCAGTACTTC. Translated, it gives CASSFGPRREQYF.

In its sample, this clone was seen a few times. For the CDR3, the DNA is TGTGCCAGCAGCCAAATCCGAGCGGGAGGGCCCACAGATACGCAGTATTTT. Amino acids: CASSQIRAGGPTDTQYF. This rearrangement joins TRBV4-2 to TRBJ2-3; 10 bases match TRBD2. Germline V lookup: CDR1 LGHNA, CDR2 YNFKEQ. The trim removed 2 bases at V and 2 bases at J, leaving 7 bases unmatched. The CDR3 is 17 amino acids.

The chain is built from TRBV28 and TRBJ2-7; maybe TRBD1 (5 bases). CDR1 MDHEN and CDR2 SYDVKM come from the germline V gene. V was cut by 0 bases and J by 6 bases, with 15 bases left in between. This CDR3 spans 15 amino acids. The CDR3 nucleotides read TGTGCCAGCAGTTTATGGCTCACCAGGGATGCCGAGCAGTACTTC. It is translated as CASSLWLTRDAEQYF.

The chain joins TRBV13 to TRBJ2-2; 11 nucleotides agree with TRBD2. This CDR3 is built from 19 residues. Germline-derived CDR1 and CDR2 are PRHDT and FYEKMQ (reference sequence). The V segment lost 5 bases and the J segment 0 bases; nucleotides outside the gene matches: 11. CDR3 in amino acids: CASSPTGLADRANTGELFF. The CDR3 DNA reads as TGTGCCAGCAGCCCCACGGGACTAGCGGATCGTGCGAACACCGGGGAGCTGTTTTTT.

The chain carries TRBV29-1 and TRBJ2-1; tentatively, D is TRBD2 (6 bases). Germline V gene sequence: CDR1 SQVTM, CDR2 ANQGSEA. This CDR3 is 15 amino acids long. Trimming removed 4 bases from V and 4 bases from J, with 17 bases in between. As DNA, the CDR3 is TGCAGCGTTGTGTTTGAGGTAGCGGTGTACAATGAGCAGTTCTTC. Residues: CSVVFEVAVYNEQFF.

The V and J genes are TRBV27 and TRBJ2-7; 12 bases agree with TRBD2. The CDR3 covers 17 residues. Trimming at V came to 4 bases and at J to 2 bases, leaving 9 bases not matched to a gene. Germline V gene data show CDR1 as MNHEY and CDR2 as SMNVEV (reference sequence). CDR3 in amino acids: CASSSTSGSFGAYEQYF. The CDR3 bases are TGTGCCAGCAGTTCGACTAGCGGGAGTTTTGGGGCCTACGAGCAGTACTTC.

This clone appeared once. The chain's CDR3 is CASSYSTGGGEKLFF. The CDR3 coding sequence is TGTGCCAGCAGTTACAGTACAGGGGGAGGTGAAAAACTGTTTTTT. The gene calls are TRBV6-5 and TRBJ1-4, with TRBD1 identical over 8 bases. V trimming: 2 bases; J trimming: 7 bases; junction bases outside the gene matches: 6. The CDR3 loop spans 15 amino acids. The germline V gene has CDR1 MNHEY and CDR2 SVGAGI.

The V and J genes are TRBV5-1 and TRBJ2-7, with 8 bases aligning to TRBD1. Trimming at V came to 5 bases and at J to 5 bases, leaving 12 bases not matched to a gene. The CDR3 loop spans 15 amino acids. Germline V gene sequence: CDR1 SGHRS, CDR2 YFSETQ. The CDR3 sequence: CASSTDRVRYDEQYF. CDR3 DNA sequence: TGCGCCAGCAGTACGGACAGGGTCAGGTATGACGAGCAGTACTTC.

The chain carries TRBV5-1 and TRBJ2-5; 9 positions match TRBD2. Germline V gene lookup returns CDR1 SGHRS and CDR2 YFSETQ. J was trimmed by 2 bases and V by 4 bases; bases with no gene match: 12. There are 17 residues in the CDR3. CDR3 region: CASSSRPSGTLQETQYF. The CDR3 nucleotides read TGCGCCAGCAGCAGTAGGCCTAGCGGGACCCTTCAAGAGACCCAGTACTTC.

This chain links TRBV27 with TRBJ2-1; D is unclear. V was trimmed by 7 bases and J by 3 bases, leaving 19 bases between them. This CDR3 contains 16 residues. CDR1 and CDR2 (germline): MNHEY, SMNVEV (reference sequence). The CDR3 loop is CASTPAPPGVYNEQFF. In DNA, the CDR3 is TGTGCCAGCACCCCGGCTCCGCCCGGAGTCTACAATGAGCAGTTCTTC.

The rearrangement uses TRBV6-5 and TRBJ2-7, with 10 bases that match TRBD2. The CDR3 consists of 13 residues. The J segment lost 5 bases and the V segment lost 8 bases, leaving 6 bases of the junction unmatched. Germline CDR1 and CDR2: MNHEY and SVGAGI. The CDR3 DNA reads as TGTGCCAGCGAGGCGGGACTAGCGAACGAGCAGTACTTC. Translated: CASEAGLANEQYF.